This T cell receptor (beta chain) came from a study of breast tumors, draining lymph nodes, adjacent tissues. Study observations and caveats: Tumor and nontumor repertoires were significantly more similar in luminal-like than in basal-like breast cancer.

Via MiXCR, TCRdb re-called the multiplex PCR reads, giving one row per CDR3 protein. The sample includes about 52,000 distinct CDR3 sequences, over 40% of them seen just once. There are many counts of this clonotype. Its specificity is not known. Sequencing was carried out using breast tumor tissue. This clonotype originated in a female donor with breast cancer. Some clones in this sample may be carry-over from other donors' samples.

The DNA for the CDR3 is TGTGCCAGCAGTGAAGATTTATCGGGTAATCAGCCCCAGCATTTT. It codes for CASSEDLSGNQPQHF. The chain links TRBV6-1 to TRBJ1-5, with D unresolved. V lost 1 base and J 4 bases, leaving 11 bases between the germline ends. This CDR3 spans 15 amino acids. Germline-derived CDR1 and CDR2 are MNHNS and SASEGT.